This TCR beta chain was sequenced during a study of T cell repertoires in cytomegalovirus infection. Looking at the study overall: It was recently identified HLA-C-restricted and well-studied HLA-B-restricted CMV epitopes that the study used. It can be stated that public TCR beta signatures indicated CMV infection as well as a matching HLA type.

TCRdb re-called the reads with MiXCR, one entry per CDR3 protein. The sample yields hundreds of thousands of distinct CDR3 sequences, roughly 46% seen once. Germline V gene lookup returns CDR1 LGHNT and CDR2 FRNRAP. CDR3 length: 13 residues. Remarks on this clonotype: Its antigen is not identified.

Findings and caveats of the study: The cumulative frequency of public TCR beta families identified carriers of CMV plus the relevant HLA. Ex vivo, HLA-C-restricted CMV-specific TCR beta clonotypes prevailed over the rest of the response.

The chain links TRBV12-5 to TRBJ2-2; D perhaps matches TRBD1 (5 bases). This clonotype was obtained from a human donor in good health (CMV status not recorded). Some clones in this sample may be carry-over from other donors' samples. The source was cultured PBMCs, collected from culture after CMV antigen stimulation. CDR3 residues: CAWLRRGTGELFF. In DNA form, the CDR3 reads TGTGCCTGGTTACGAAGGGGCACCGGGGAGCTGTTTTTT.